This T cell receptor (beta chain) was captured by sequencing in a study of T cell repertoires in cytomegalovirus infection (dated by TCRdb to about 2019). Turning to the overall study: Recently identified HLA-C-restricted CMV epitopes, whose presentation resists viral immunomodulation, were targeted by peptide stimulations together with well-studied HLA-B-restricted epitopes. Donor HLA type was relevant to the analysis, because carriage of CMV infection together with the matching HLA type was indicated by public TCR beta signatures. Study-level results and caveats: Carriers of CMV infection plus the relevant HLA type were discriminated by the cumulative frequency of public TCR beta family members in the study cohort and in an independent roughly 380-donor cohort. The ex vivo response was dominated by HLA-C-restricted CMV-specific TCR beta clonotypes, which also provided the single most frequent clonotype in two of eight donors.

Worth noting for this clonotype: Which antigen it targets is not known. No qualities accompany the bases; no much larger clone lies one base away.

The treatment or condition label corresponds to: in vitro stimulation with specific CMV peptide epitopes to enrich CMV-specific T cells. V is shortened by 0 bases, J by 7 bases, and the region joining them spans 18 bases. In the germline V gene, CDR1 corresponds to MGHRA and CDR2 to YSYEKL. The CDR3 starts with the cysteine, ends with the phenylalanine, and has 16 residues. Only the CDR3 portion is preserved as DNA: 48 bases, with reading frame beginning at the first base. The data were produced on an Illumina HiSeq 1500. TCRdb handled the public reads itself, with Q25 trimming in fastp and clone calling in MiXCR, and kept productive beta chains. Rows with one shared CDR3 protein collapse into an entry with the most common genes and DNA. This sample is represented by fewer than 900,000 distinct CDR3 sequences; around 29% of them were singletons. The ten top clones hold around 13% of the sample.

Sequenced material: cultured CD8+ T cells from PBMCs, taken from culture after CMV antigen stimulation. Rearrangement joined TRBV4-1 to TRBJ2-5, with the D gene possibly TRBD1 or TRBD2, each one fitting 5 bases. The clonotype comes from a human donor in good health (CMV status not recorded). Some clones in this sample may be carry-over from other donors' samples. The CDR3 region has the sequence CASSQDMGPSEVTQYF. The nucleotide sequence reads TGCGCCAGCAGCCAAGATATGGGGCCCTCGGAGGTGACCCAGTACTTC.